This T cell receptor beta chain was retrieved from a study of blood T cell repertoires in COVID-19 (dated by TCRdb to 2020 to 2022). Notes on the research overall: Collaborator samples came from the United States, Italy and Spain and covered acute and convalescent phases of COVID-19. The repertoires were released in a freely available public database intended as a resource for research on the immune response to SARS-CoV-2. Deeply sampled blood TCRbeta repertoires from subjects exposed to, actively infected with, or recovered from COVID-19 were included in the dataset. Nearly every sample came with metadata listing a de-identified subject ID, COVID-19 status, age in years and sex. Samples came from the ongoing ImmuneRACE study (first 160 participants) plus 1,254 subjects from 6 global collaborators. Where available, HLA class I and class II types were obtained from metadata supplied by the sample provider rather than from assay-based typing. The material from the prospective study consisted of cDNA or gDNA derived from T cells, B-cell-depleted T cells, or PBMCs.

Results the study describes overall, beyond this receptor: Clinical and demographic metadata were provided uncurated, with the amount varying by source and participant.

The germline V gene (reference sequence) supplies CDR1 LNHNV and CDR2 YYDKDF. There are 16 amino acids in the CDR3, from cysteine to phenylalanine inclusive. Only the CDR3 DNA is retained, 48 bases long and in frame from the first base. Whole blood was collected in K2EDTA tubes by collaborating institutions according to the institutions' own protocols. Collaborator samples were shipped for TCRbeta analysis as frozen whole blood, isolated PBMCs, or DNA extracted from either sample type. On this clone itself: Which antigen it targets is not known. One junction end does not reproduce the germline sequence, and a read error may be involved.

TCRbeta CDR3 regions were amplified from genomic DNA by means of the immunoSEQ Assay, a bias-controlled multiplex PCR. The study's processing was this. Nucleated cell counts per sample were estimated from amplification of reference gene primers within the assay. Sequence reads were collapsed and filtered to measure the absolute abundance of every unique TCRbeta CDR3 rearrangement. For each sample, productive Simpson clonality was calculated by taking the square root of Simpson's diversity index across productive rearrangements. In TCRdb, the immuneACCESS table is reduced to in-frame sequences with V and J assigned. These tables do not hold every clone; where another copy was compared, an unresolved V gene accounts for under half, and the others remain unexplained. Clonal size and the V and J genes are those of that table, whereas D and trimming came from the DNA. This sample holds approximately 300,000 clones; 85% were observed only once. The leading ten clones occupy around 4.2% of the sample.

The specimen was peripheral blood. The TCR comes from a woman between 50 and 59 years old with active or convalescent COVID-19. The chain uses TRBV15 and TRBJ2-4; D gene: possibly TRBD2, on 6 matching bases. The CDR3 region has the sequence CATSRPQAGPKNIQYF. The sequence in DNA is TGTGCCACCAGCCGACCACAGGCGGGACCCAAGAACATTCAGTACTTC. The variable domain in full, with residues beyond the CDR3 obtained from the reference TRBV15 and TRBJ2-4 genes, is DAMVIQNPRYQVTQFGKPVTLSCSQTLNHNVMYWYQQKSSQAPKLLFHYYDKDFNNEADTPDNFQSRRPNTSFCFLDIRSPGLGDTAMYLCATSRPQAGPKNIQYFGAGTRLSVL.